The entry that follows covers one T cell receptor (beta chain) sequence. CDR3 length: 8 amino acids. The germline V gene has CDR1 MNHEY and CDR2 SMNVEV (reference sequence). This specimen belongs to a study of brain T cells in children with intractable seizures. Clones were sequenced by immunoSEQ multiplex PCR, and TCRdb holds only the in-frame ones, with some missing. The repertoire holds 300,000 to 400,000 clones, with approximately 93% as singletons. Time point noted: blood from clinic visit 5 months post-surgery; TSC patient then seizure free. This chain joins TRBV27 and TRBJ2-1; D is ambiguous. This material consisted of peripheral blood, taken roughly 5 months after surgery. The sequence derives from a boy under two years old with tuberous sclerosis and intractable seizures. Here the CDR3 reads CVDNEQFF. The CDR3 region has the DNA TGTGTTGACAATGAGCAGTTCTTC.